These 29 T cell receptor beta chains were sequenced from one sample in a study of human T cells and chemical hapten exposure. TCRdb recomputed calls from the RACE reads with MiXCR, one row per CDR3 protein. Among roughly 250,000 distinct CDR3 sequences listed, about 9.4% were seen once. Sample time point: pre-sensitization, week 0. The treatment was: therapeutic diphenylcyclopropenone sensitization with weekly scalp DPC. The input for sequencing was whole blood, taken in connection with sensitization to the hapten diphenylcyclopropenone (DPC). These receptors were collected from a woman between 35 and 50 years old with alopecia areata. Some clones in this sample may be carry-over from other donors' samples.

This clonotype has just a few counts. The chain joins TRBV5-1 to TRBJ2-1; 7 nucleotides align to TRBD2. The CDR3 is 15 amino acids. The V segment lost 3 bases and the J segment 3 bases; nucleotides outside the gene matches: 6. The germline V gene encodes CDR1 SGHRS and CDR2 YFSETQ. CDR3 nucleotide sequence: TGCGCCAGCAGCTCGGGGAGGGGTCTCTACAATGAGCAGTTCTTC. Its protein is CASSSGRGLYNEQFF.

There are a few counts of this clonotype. The DNA for the CDR3 is TGTGCCAGCAGCTTGGACCCCCAGGGCAGACCTAACTATGGCTACACCTTC. Its protein is CASSLDPQGRPNYGYTF. This chain joins TRBV11-2 and TRBJ1-2; D perhaps matches TRBD1 (5 bases). The CDR3 has 17 amino acids. V was pared by 3 bases and J by 0 bases, with 17 bases between. Germline CDR1 and CDR2: SGHAT and FQNNGV.

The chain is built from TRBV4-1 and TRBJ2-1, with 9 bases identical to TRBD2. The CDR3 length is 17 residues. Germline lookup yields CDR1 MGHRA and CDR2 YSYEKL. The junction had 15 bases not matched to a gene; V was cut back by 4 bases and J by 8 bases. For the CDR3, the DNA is TGCGCCAGCAGCCCCCGGGGGGCTAGCGGGGTTTGGGATGAGCAGTTCTTC. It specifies CASSPRGASGVWDEQFF.

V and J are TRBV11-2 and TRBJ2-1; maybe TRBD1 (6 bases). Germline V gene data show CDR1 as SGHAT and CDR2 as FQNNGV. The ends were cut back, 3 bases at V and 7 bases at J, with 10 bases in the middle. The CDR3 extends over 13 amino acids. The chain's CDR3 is CASSFSRGNEQFF. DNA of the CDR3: TGTGCCAGCAGCTTCTCCAGGGGTAATGAGCAGTTCTTC.

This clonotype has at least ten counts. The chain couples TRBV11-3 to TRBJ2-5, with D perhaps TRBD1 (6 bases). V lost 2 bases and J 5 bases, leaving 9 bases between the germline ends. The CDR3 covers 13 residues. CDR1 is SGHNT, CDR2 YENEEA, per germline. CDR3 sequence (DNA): TGTGCCAGCAGCTTAAACAGGGTTGAGACCCAGTACTTC. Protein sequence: CASSLNRVETQYF. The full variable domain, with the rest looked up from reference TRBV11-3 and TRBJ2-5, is EAGVVQSPRYKIIEKKQPVAFWCNPISGHNTLYWYLQNLGQGPELLIRYENEEAVDDSQLPKDRFSAERLKGVDSTLKIQPAELGDSAVYLCASSLNRVETQYFGPGTRLLVL.

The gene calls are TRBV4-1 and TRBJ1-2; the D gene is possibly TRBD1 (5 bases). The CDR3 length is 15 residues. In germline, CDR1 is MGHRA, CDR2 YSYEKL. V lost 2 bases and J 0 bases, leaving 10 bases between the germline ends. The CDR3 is CASSQQGSTNYGYTF. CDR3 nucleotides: TGCGCCAGCAGCCAACAGGGTTCGACTAACTATGGCTACACCTTC.

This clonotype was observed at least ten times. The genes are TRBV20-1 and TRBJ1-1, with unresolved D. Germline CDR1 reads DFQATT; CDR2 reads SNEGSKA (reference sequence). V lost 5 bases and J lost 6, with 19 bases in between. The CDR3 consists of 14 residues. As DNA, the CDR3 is TGCAGTGCTCCCCAAGCTCGAGGTGAGGCTGAAGCTTTCTTT. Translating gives CSAPQARGEAEAFF.

The DNA for the CDR3 is TGTGCCAGCAGCCCACGGGACTCCCGTGAGCAGTTCTTC. Protein sequence: CASSPRDSREQFF. This rearrangement joins TRBV7-9 to TRBJ2-1; maybe TRBD2 (6 bases). Trimming pared 5 bases from V and 9 bases from J, leaving 14 bases between. The CDR3 length is 13 residues. Looked up from germline, CDR1 is SEHNR and CDR2 is FQNEAQ (reference sequence).

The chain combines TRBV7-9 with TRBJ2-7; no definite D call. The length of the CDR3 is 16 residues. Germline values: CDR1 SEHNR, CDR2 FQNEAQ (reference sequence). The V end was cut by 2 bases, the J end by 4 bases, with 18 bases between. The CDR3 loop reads CASSLFPALGLYEQYF. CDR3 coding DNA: TGTGCCAGCAGCTTATTCCCAGCTTTAGGGTTGTACGAGCAGTACTTC.

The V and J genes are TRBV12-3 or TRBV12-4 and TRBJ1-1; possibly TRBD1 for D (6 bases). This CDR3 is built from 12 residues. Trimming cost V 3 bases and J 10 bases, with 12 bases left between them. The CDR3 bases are TGTGCCAGCAGTTTCCCAGGGGTCGGAGCTTTCTTT. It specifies CASSFPGVGAFF.

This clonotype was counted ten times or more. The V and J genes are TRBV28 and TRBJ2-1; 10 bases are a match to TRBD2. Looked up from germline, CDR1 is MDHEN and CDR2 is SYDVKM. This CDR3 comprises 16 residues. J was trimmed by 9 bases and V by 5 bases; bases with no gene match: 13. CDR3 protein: CASSLRTSGSTVEQFF. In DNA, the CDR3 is TGTGCCAGCAGTCTAAGGACTAGCGGCTCCACGGTTGAGCAGTTCTTC.

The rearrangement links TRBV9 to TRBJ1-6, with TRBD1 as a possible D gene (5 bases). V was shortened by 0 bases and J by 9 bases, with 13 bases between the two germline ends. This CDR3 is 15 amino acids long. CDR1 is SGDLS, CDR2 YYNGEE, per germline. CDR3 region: CASSVAEGTLSPLHF. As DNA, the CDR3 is TGTGCCAGCAGCGTAGCGGAGGGGACTCTTTCACCCCTCCACTTT. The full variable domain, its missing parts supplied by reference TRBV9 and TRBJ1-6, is DSGVTQTPKHLITATGQRVTLRCSPRSGDLSVYWYQQSLDQGLQFLIQYYNGEERAKGNILERFSAQQFPDLHSELNLSSLELGDSALYFCASSVAEGTLSPLHFGNGTRLTVT.

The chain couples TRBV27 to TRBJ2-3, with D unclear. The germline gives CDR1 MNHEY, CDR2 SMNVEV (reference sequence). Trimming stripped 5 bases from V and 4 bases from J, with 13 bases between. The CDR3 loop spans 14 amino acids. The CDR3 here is CASSAYVRPDTQYF. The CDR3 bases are TGTGCCAGCAGTGCCTACGTTAGGCCAGATACGCAGTATTTT.

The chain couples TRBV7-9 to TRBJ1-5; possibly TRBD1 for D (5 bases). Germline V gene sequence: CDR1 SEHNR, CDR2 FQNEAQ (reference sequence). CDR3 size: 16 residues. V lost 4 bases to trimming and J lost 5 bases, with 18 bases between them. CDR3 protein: CASSSGLDSLYQPQHF. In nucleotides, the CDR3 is TGTGCCAGCAGCTCCGGCTTAGACAGTCTCTATCAGCCCCAGCATTTT.

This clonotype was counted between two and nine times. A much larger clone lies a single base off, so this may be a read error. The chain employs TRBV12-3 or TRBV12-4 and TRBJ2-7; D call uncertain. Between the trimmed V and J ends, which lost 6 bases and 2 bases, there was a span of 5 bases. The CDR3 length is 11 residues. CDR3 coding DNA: TGTGCCAGCAGGCGCACCTACGAGCAGTACTTC. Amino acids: CASRRTYEQYF.

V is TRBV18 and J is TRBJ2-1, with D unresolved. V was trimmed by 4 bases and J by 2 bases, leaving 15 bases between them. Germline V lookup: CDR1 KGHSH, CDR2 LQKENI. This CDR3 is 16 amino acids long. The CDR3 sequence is CASSRGQVGAYNEQFF. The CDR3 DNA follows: TGTGCCAGCTCACGAGGCCAGGTCGGCGCCTACAATGAGCAGTTCTTC.

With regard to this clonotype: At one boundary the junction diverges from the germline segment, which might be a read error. CDR3 amino acids: CASSPEGDRVGTEAFF. The CDR3 nucleotides are TGTGCTAGCAGCCCCGAGGGGGACAGGGTGGGCACTGAAGCTTTCTTT. This chain links TRBV7-7 with TRBJ1-1; 9 bases map to TRBD1. CDR3 length equals 16 residues. Germline CDR1 and CDR2: SSHAT and FNYEAQ (reference sequence).

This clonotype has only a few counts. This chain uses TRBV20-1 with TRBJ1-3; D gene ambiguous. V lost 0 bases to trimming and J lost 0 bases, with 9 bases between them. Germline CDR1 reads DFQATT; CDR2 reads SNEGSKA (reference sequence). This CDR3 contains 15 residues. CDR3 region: CSARDPTSSGNTIYF. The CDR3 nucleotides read TGCAGTGCTAGAGATCCAACGAGCTCTGGAAACACCATATATTTT.

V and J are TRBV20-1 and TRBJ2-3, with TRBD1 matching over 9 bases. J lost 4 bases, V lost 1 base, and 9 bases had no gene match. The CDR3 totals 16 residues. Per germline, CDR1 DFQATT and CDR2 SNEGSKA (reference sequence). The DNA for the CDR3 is TGCAGTGCTAGAGCCCGGGACAGGGCAGCGGCAGATACGCAGTATTTT. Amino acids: CSARARDRAAADTQYF.

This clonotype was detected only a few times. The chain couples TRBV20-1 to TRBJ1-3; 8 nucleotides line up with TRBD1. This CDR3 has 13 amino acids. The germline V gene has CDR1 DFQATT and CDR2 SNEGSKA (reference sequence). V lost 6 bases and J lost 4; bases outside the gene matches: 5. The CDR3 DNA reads TGCAGTGCACCCGGACAGGGCGGAAACACCATATATTTT. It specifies CSAPGQGGNTIYF.

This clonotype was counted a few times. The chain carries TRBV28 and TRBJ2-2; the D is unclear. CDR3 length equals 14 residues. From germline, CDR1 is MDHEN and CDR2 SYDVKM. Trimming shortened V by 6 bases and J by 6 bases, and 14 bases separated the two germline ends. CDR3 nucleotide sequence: TGTGCCAGCAGCCGACAACTGGCACCCGGGGAGCTGTTTTTT. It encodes CASSRQLAPGELFF.

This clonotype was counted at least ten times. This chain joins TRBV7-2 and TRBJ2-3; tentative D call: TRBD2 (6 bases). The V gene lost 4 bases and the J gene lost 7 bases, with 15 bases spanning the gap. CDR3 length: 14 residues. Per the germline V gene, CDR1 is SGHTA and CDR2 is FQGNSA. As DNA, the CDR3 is TGTGCCAGCAGCTCAAGCGGGTTAGGGAATACGCAGTATTTT. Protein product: CASSSSGLGNTQYF.

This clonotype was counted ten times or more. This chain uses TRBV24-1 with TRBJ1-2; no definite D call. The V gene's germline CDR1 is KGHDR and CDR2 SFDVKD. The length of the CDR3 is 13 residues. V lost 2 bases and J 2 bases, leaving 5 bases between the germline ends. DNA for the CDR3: TGTGCCACCAGTGATTACGGGAACTATGGCTACACCTTC. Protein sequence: CATSDYGNYGYTF.

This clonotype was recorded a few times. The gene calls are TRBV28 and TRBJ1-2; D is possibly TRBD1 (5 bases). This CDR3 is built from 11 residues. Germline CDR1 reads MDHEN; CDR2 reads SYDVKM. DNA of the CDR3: TGTGTCGTGCGGGGGAACTATGGCTACACCTTC. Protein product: CVVRGNYGYTF.

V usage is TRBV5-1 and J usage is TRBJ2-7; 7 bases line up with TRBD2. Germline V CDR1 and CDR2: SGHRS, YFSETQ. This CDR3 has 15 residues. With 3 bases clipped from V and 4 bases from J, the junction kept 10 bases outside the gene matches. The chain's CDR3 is CASSSGLVGSYEQYF. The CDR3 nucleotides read TGCGCCAGCAGCTCCGGACTAGTGGGTTCGTACGAGCAGTACTTC.

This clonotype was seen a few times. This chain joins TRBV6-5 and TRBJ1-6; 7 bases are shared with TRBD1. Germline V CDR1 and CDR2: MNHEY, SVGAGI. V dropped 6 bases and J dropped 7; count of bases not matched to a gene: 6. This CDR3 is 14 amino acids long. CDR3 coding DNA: TGTGCCAGCAGCCATGACAGGGTGAATTCACCCCTCCACTTT. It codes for CASSHDRVNSPLHF.

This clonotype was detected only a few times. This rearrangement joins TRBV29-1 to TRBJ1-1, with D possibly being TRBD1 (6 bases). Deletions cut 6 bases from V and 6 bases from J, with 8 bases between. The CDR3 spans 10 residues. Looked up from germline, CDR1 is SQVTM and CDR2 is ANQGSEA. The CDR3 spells CSVQGPEAFF. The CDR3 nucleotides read TGCAGCGTACAGGGTCCTGAAGCTTTCTTT.

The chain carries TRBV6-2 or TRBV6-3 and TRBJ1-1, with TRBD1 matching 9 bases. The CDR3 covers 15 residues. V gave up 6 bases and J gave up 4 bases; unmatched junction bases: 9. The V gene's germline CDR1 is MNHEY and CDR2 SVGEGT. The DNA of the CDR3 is TGTGCCAGCAGCTTCATGACAGGGGGGTTCACTGAAGCTTTCTTT. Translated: CASSFMTGGFTEAFF.

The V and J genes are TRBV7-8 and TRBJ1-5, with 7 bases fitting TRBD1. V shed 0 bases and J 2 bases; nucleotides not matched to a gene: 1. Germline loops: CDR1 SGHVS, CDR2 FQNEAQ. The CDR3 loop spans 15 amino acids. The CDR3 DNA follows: TGTGCCAGCAGCTTAGCAGGGGGCGGCAATCAGCCCCAGCATTTT. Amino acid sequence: CASSLAGGGNQPQHF.